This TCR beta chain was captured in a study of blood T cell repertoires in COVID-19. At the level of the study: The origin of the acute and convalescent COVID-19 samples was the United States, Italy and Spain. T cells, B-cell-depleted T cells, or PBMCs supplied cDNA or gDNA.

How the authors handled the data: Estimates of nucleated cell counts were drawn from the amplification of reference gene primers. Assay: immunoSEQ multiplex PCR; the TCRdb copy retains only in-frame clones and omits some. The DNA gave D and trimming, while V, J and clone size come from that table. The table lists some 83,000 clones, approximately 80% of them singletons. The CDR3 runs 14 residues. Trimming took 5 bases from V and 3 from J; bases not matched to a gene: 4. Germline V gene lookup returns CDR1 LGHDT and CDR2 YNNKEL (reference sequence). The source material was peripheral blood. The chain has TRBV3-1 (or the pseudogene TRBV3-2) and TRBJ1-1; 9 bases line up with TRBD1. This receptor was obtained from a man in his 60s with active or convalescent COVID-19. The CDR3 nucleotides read TGTGCCAGCAGCTCCAGACAGGGGGACACTGAAGCTTTCTTT. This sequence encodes CASSSRQGDTEAFF.